Listed below are T cell receptor beta chains from one sample, sequenced in a study of blood T cell repertoires in COVID-19. Using immunoSEQ multiplex PCR, the repertoire was profiled, and TCRdb retains in-frame clones only, with some absent. The data hold more than 120,000 clones, with 84% observed a single time. The sequenced sample consisted of peripheral blood. Receptors were obtained from a human donor in a cohort sampled during active COVID-19. Each CDR3 is given with its conserved first and last residue. The D gene is left open where the match is weak. Clone size appears in some rows only: once, few, many, or a class for an expanded clone.

- - TRBJ1-1 TRBV6-5 TGTGCCAGCACCGGACACTCCAACACTGAAGCTTTCTTT CASTGHSNTEAFF
- - TRBJ2-2 TRBV19 TGTGCCAGTAGGGCACAGGGGAACACCGGGGAGCTGTTTTTT CASRAQGNTGELFF
- TRBD1 TRBJ1-2 TRBV27 TGTGCCAGCAGTTTATCGACAGGGGGCGGCTACACCTTC CASSLSTGGGYTF
few - TRBJ1-5 TRBV19 TGTGCCAGTAGTATTATCCAGGGATATAGAGGCAATCAGCCCCAGCATTTT CASSIIQGYRGNQPQHF
- - TRBJ1-1 TRBV3-1/TRBV3-2 TGTGCCAGCAGACCTCATACAGGGTTCGACACTGAAGCTTTCTTT CASRPHTGFDTEAFF
- - TRBJ2-7 TRBV29-1 TGCAGCGTTTCCAGGGGCCTGGACGAGCAGTACTTC CSVSRGLDEQYF
- TRBD2 TRBJ2-7 TRBV12-3/TRBV12-4 TGTGCCAGCAGCAGAAGCGGGGGCGGGGAGCAGTACTTC CASSRSGGGEQYF
- TRBD1 TRBJ1-2 TRBV9 TGTGCCAGCAGCGTGGAGACAGGGGGCTCTGGCTACACCTTC CASSVETGGSGYTF
- TRBD2 TRBJ2-3 TRBV5-1 TGCGCCAGCAGCATAGGACTAGCGGGAGTGGGCGCAGATACGCAGTATTTT CASSIGLAGVGADTQYF
- TRBD2 TRBJ2-3 TRBV19 TGTGCCAGTAGTATCCCCGGGACTAGCGAGGGGGGGGATACGCAGTATTTT CASSIPGTSEGGDTQYF
- TRBD2 TRBJ2-1 TRBV6-6 TGTGCCAGCAGTCATCCTAGCGGGGGCACATGGGAGCAGTTCTTC CASSHPSGGTWEQFF
- - TRBJ2-5 TRBV5-1 TGCGCCAGCAGCTTGGACGGGCAGGGACAAGAGACCCAGTACTTC CASSLDGQGQETQYF
- TRBD2 TRBJ2-3 TRBV5-1 TGCGCCAGCAGCCCCCGGACTAGCGGGACAGATACGCAGTATTTT CASSPRTSGTDTQYF
- TRBD2 TRBJ2-3 TRBV5-1 TGCGCCAGCAGCTTGGAATTGCGGGGGGGCACAGATACGCAGTATTTT CASSLELRGGTDTQYF
- - TRBJ1-4 TRBV2 TGTGCCAGCGCCCAGGCGTTAAACGAAAAACTGTTTTTT CASAQALNEKLFF
once - TRBJ1-4 TRBV7-2 TGTGCCAGCAGCTTAAGGGGAGGAAGTGAAAAACTGTTTTTT CASSLRGGSEKLFF
- - TRBJ1-4 TRBV3-1/TRBV3-2 TGTGCCAGCAGCCAAGATCCAGGAACTAATGAAAAACTGTTTTTT CASSQDPGTNEKLFF
- TRBD2 TRBJ2-3 TRBV7-2 TGTGCCAGCAGCTTACTGGCTAGCGGGGGGATCGGGGATACGCAGTATTTT CASSLLASGGIGDTQYF
- TRBD1 TRBJ1-2 TRBV5-5 TGTGCCAGCAGCGCTTGGGACAGGGCCCATAGGGGCTACACCTTC CASSAWDRAHRGYTF
- - TRBJ2-3 TRBV29-1 TGCAGCGCCCAAGCCCCCACAGATACGCAGTATTTT CSAQAPTDTQYF
once - TRBJ2-3 TRBV7-8 TGTGCCAGCAGCTTAGACAGGGTGGGGACAGATACGCAGTATTTT CASSLDRVGTDTQYF
- TRBD1 TRBJ1-3 TRBV28 TGTGCCAGCAGTCCTGACAGGGGGAGGCGAAACACCATATATTTT CASSPDRGRRNTIYF
- TRBD1 TRBJ2-7 TRBV29-1 TGCAGCGTTGACGGGGGGACAGGGGCCTACGAGCAGTACTTC CSVDGGTGAYEQYF
- - TRBJ1-5 TRBV19 TGTGCCAGTAGTACCAGGGGTAGCAATCAGCCCCAGCATTTT CASSTRGSNQPQHF
- - TRBJ1-1 TRBV5-1 TGCGCCAGCAGCTTCACACCGAACACTGAAGCTTTCTTT CASSFTPNTEAFF
- - TRBJ2-1 TRBV6-5 TGTGCCAGCAGTTACTCGTTGGGGGCGAATAATGAGCAGTTCTTC CASSYSLGANNEQFF
- TRBD2 TRBJ2-7 TRBV14 TGTGCCAGCAGCCAACGGGTCTTAAGGACTAGCGGGAAAACCTACGAGCAGTACTTC CASSQRVLRTSGKTYEQYF
once - TRBJ1-4 TRBV15 TGTGCCACCAGCAGAGCGGACAGCCAAAAACTGTTTTTT CATSRADSQKLFF
- TRBD2 TRBJ2-7 TRBV27 TGTGCCAGCAGTTCCGGGGGGGGGCTCCTCGAGCAGTACTTC CASSSGGGLLEQYF
- - TRBJ2-3 TRBV4-2 TGTGCCAGCAGCCAAGGAGAGGACACAGATACGCAGTATTTT CASSQGEDTDTQYF
- - TRBJ1-5 TRBV28 TGTGCCAGCAGCCCGCGGACAATCAAGCCCCAGCATTTT CASSPRTIKPQHF
few - TRBJ2-2 TRBV19 TGTGCCAGTACCTTCAACAGGGACACCGGGGAGCTGTTTTTT CASTFNRDTGELFF
- TRBD1 TRBJ1-1 TRBV20-1 TGCAGTGCTCCCAGGGGGACTGAAGCTTTCTTT CSAPRGTEAFF
once TRBD2 TRBJ2-5 TRBV2 TGTGCCAGCAGATCTAGTCTAACTAGCGGGAGGGGTGAGACCCAGTACTTC CASRSSLTSGRGETQYF
- - TRBJ1-2 TRBV5-4 TGTGCCAGCAGCCGAGGGCAGGTCCGGGCTAACTATGGCTACACCTTC CASSRGQVRANYGYTF
- - TRBJ1-1 TRBV29-1 TGCAGCGTTACAGGGATCGACACTGAAGCTTTCTTT CSVTGIDTEAFF